Below are 8 T cell receptor beta chains sequenced from a single sample in a study of blood T cell repertoires in COVID-19. Data came from immunoSEQ multiplex PCR; TCRdb stores just in-frame clones and leaves some out. The data show 300,000 to 450,000 clones, around nine tenths seen once. Sequenced input: PBMCs or T cells enriched from blood (not recorded which). The receptors derive from a woman in her thirties who had been exposed to COVID-19.

V gene TRBV3-1 (or the pseudogene TRBV3-2) combines with J gene TRBJ2-3; 14 positions agree with TRBD2. Germline V gene lookup returns CDR1 LGHDT and CDR2 YNNKEL (reference sequence). V dropped 0 bases and J dropped 6; count of bases not matched to a gene: 8. The CDR3 contains 18 residues. CDR3 bases: TGTGCCAGCAGCCAAGAGGGGGGACTAGCGGGAGTCTCTGATACGCAGTATTTT. This gives the protein CASSQEGGLAGVSDTQYF.

The V and J genes are TRBV5-1 and TRBJ2-1; TRBD2 matches at 8 bases. The CDR3 consists of 16 residues. CDR1 SGHRS and CDR2 YFSETQ come from the germline V gene. With 5 bases clipped from V and 6 bases from J, the junction kept 13 bases outside the gene matches. This CDR3 reads CASREDPGTRGNEQFF. Written as DNA, the CDR3 is TGCGCCAGCAGGGAGGATCCCGGGACTAGGGGCAATGAGCAGTTCTTC. Using reference TRBV5-1 and TRBJ2-1 for the parts outside the CDR3, the full variable domain is KAGVTQTPRYLIKTRGQQVTLSCSPISGHRSVSWYQQTPGQGLQFLFEYFSETQRNKGNFPGRFSGRQFSNSRSEMNVSTLELGDSALYLCASREDPGTRGNEQFFGPGTRLTVL.

V is TRBV5-8 and J is TRBJ2-3; no firm D call. Trimming shortened V by 1 base and J by 2 bases, and 11 bases separated the two germline ends. Germline-derived CDR1 and CDR2 are SGHTS and YDEGEE. The CDR3 has 15 amino acids. The CDR3 coding sequence is TGTGCCAGCAGCTTGTTTGCGGATCTCACAGATACGCAGTATTTT. As protein: CASSLFADLTDTQYF.

In DNA, the CDR3 is TGTGCCAGCAGCCACGAGCGGCCCCAGCATTTT. It encodes CASSHERPQHF. V usage is TRBV27 and J usage is TRBJ1-5, with unresolved D. The CDR3 covers 11 residues. V lost 6 bases and J 9 bases, leaving 9 bases between the germline ends. Germline lookup yields CDR1 MNHEY and CDR2 SMNVEV (reference sequence).

The chain uses TRBV3-1 (or the pseudogene TRBV3-2) and TRBJ1-1; D is unresolved. Trimming shortened V by 4 bases and J by 5 bases, and 8 bases separated the two germline ends. The CDR3 has 12 residues. Germline V lookup: CDR1 LGHDT, CDR2 YNNKEL (reference sequence). CDR3 sequence reads: CASSPGETEAFF. DNA of the CDR3: TGTGCCAGCAGCCCGGGAGAAACTGAAGCTTTCTTT.

The chain couples TRBV4-2 to TRBJ2-7; 14 bases map to TRBD2. CDR3 length: 17 residues. The trim removed 1 base at V and 2 bases at J, leaving 4 bases unmatched. Germline loops: CDR1 LGHNA, CDR2 YNFKEQ. CDR3 nucleotides: TGTGCCAGCAGCCAAGGGGGGACTAGCGGGAGAGCCTACGAGCAGTACTTC. Residues: CASSQGGTSGRAYEQYF.

The gene calls are TRBV29-1 and TRBJ2-5; the match to TRBD2 covers 13 bases. J was trimmed by 5 bases and V by 6 bases; bases with no gene match: 9. CDR3 length equals 15 residues. Looked up from germline, CDR1 is SQVTM and CDR2 is ANQGSEA. The CDR3 protein is CSVHTSGRAPETQYF. Written as DNA, the CDR3 is TGCAGCGTCCATACTAGCGGGAGGGCCCCGGAGACCCAGTACTTC.

V usage is TRBV4-2 and J usage is TRBJ2-7; D is ambiguous. The CDR3 runs to 17 residues. V dropped 0 bases and J dropped 2 bases, with 17 bases sitting between them. Germline V gene sequence: CDR1 LGHNA, CDR2 YNFKEQ. CDR3: CASSQEHRVAETYEQYF. CDR3 sequence (DNA): TGTGCCAGCAGCCAAGAGCACCGTGTTGCGGAAACCTACGAGCAGTACTTC.